The sequence of this TCR beta chain was determined in a study of human T cells and chemical hapten exposure. On the study more broadly: DPC at 2% was the sensitizing agent, placed on roughly 2 cm by roughly 2 cm of upper inner arm skin. Each patch test put 0.01% DPC on the upper back, and results were read at 6 days.

This clonotype occurred many times. Antigen specificity is unknown. A single record per CDR3 protein comes from TCRdb applying MiXCR to the RACE reads. Of 350,000 to 450,000 distinct CDR3 sequences detected, approximately 5.1% appear once; the ten largest clones hold 2.5% to 3%. The sample's time point: pre-sensitization, week 0. This sample's treatment: therapeutic diphenylcyclopropenone sensitization with weekly scalp DPC. J was trimmed by 2 bases and V by 1 base; bases with no gene match: 3. The CDR3 covers 15 residues. Germline values: CDR1 SGHTA, CDR2 FQGNSA. Study-level findings and limits: In comparison with controls, expanded TCRs gave rise to a significantly larger number of large CDR3 similarity clusters.

The sample consisted of whole blood, taken in connection with sensitization to the hapten diphenylcyclopropenone (DPC). The chain uses TRBV7-2 and TRBJ2-3; 7 nucleotides align to TRBD2. This receptor was identified in a woman aged 45-60 years with alopecia areata. Some clones in this sample may be carry-over from other donors' samples. The CDR3, as DNA: TGTGCCAGCAGCTTAGGCGGGGGATTCACAGATACGCAGTATTTT. Translating it yields CASSLGGGFTDTQYF. Drawing the rest from reference TRBV7-2 and TRBJ2-3, the complete variable domain is GAGVSQSPSNKVTEKGKDVELRCDPISGHTALYWYRQSLGQGLEFLIYFQGNSAPDKSGLPSDRFSAERTGGSVSTLTIQRTQQEDSAVYLCASSLGGGFTDTQYFGPGTRLTVL.